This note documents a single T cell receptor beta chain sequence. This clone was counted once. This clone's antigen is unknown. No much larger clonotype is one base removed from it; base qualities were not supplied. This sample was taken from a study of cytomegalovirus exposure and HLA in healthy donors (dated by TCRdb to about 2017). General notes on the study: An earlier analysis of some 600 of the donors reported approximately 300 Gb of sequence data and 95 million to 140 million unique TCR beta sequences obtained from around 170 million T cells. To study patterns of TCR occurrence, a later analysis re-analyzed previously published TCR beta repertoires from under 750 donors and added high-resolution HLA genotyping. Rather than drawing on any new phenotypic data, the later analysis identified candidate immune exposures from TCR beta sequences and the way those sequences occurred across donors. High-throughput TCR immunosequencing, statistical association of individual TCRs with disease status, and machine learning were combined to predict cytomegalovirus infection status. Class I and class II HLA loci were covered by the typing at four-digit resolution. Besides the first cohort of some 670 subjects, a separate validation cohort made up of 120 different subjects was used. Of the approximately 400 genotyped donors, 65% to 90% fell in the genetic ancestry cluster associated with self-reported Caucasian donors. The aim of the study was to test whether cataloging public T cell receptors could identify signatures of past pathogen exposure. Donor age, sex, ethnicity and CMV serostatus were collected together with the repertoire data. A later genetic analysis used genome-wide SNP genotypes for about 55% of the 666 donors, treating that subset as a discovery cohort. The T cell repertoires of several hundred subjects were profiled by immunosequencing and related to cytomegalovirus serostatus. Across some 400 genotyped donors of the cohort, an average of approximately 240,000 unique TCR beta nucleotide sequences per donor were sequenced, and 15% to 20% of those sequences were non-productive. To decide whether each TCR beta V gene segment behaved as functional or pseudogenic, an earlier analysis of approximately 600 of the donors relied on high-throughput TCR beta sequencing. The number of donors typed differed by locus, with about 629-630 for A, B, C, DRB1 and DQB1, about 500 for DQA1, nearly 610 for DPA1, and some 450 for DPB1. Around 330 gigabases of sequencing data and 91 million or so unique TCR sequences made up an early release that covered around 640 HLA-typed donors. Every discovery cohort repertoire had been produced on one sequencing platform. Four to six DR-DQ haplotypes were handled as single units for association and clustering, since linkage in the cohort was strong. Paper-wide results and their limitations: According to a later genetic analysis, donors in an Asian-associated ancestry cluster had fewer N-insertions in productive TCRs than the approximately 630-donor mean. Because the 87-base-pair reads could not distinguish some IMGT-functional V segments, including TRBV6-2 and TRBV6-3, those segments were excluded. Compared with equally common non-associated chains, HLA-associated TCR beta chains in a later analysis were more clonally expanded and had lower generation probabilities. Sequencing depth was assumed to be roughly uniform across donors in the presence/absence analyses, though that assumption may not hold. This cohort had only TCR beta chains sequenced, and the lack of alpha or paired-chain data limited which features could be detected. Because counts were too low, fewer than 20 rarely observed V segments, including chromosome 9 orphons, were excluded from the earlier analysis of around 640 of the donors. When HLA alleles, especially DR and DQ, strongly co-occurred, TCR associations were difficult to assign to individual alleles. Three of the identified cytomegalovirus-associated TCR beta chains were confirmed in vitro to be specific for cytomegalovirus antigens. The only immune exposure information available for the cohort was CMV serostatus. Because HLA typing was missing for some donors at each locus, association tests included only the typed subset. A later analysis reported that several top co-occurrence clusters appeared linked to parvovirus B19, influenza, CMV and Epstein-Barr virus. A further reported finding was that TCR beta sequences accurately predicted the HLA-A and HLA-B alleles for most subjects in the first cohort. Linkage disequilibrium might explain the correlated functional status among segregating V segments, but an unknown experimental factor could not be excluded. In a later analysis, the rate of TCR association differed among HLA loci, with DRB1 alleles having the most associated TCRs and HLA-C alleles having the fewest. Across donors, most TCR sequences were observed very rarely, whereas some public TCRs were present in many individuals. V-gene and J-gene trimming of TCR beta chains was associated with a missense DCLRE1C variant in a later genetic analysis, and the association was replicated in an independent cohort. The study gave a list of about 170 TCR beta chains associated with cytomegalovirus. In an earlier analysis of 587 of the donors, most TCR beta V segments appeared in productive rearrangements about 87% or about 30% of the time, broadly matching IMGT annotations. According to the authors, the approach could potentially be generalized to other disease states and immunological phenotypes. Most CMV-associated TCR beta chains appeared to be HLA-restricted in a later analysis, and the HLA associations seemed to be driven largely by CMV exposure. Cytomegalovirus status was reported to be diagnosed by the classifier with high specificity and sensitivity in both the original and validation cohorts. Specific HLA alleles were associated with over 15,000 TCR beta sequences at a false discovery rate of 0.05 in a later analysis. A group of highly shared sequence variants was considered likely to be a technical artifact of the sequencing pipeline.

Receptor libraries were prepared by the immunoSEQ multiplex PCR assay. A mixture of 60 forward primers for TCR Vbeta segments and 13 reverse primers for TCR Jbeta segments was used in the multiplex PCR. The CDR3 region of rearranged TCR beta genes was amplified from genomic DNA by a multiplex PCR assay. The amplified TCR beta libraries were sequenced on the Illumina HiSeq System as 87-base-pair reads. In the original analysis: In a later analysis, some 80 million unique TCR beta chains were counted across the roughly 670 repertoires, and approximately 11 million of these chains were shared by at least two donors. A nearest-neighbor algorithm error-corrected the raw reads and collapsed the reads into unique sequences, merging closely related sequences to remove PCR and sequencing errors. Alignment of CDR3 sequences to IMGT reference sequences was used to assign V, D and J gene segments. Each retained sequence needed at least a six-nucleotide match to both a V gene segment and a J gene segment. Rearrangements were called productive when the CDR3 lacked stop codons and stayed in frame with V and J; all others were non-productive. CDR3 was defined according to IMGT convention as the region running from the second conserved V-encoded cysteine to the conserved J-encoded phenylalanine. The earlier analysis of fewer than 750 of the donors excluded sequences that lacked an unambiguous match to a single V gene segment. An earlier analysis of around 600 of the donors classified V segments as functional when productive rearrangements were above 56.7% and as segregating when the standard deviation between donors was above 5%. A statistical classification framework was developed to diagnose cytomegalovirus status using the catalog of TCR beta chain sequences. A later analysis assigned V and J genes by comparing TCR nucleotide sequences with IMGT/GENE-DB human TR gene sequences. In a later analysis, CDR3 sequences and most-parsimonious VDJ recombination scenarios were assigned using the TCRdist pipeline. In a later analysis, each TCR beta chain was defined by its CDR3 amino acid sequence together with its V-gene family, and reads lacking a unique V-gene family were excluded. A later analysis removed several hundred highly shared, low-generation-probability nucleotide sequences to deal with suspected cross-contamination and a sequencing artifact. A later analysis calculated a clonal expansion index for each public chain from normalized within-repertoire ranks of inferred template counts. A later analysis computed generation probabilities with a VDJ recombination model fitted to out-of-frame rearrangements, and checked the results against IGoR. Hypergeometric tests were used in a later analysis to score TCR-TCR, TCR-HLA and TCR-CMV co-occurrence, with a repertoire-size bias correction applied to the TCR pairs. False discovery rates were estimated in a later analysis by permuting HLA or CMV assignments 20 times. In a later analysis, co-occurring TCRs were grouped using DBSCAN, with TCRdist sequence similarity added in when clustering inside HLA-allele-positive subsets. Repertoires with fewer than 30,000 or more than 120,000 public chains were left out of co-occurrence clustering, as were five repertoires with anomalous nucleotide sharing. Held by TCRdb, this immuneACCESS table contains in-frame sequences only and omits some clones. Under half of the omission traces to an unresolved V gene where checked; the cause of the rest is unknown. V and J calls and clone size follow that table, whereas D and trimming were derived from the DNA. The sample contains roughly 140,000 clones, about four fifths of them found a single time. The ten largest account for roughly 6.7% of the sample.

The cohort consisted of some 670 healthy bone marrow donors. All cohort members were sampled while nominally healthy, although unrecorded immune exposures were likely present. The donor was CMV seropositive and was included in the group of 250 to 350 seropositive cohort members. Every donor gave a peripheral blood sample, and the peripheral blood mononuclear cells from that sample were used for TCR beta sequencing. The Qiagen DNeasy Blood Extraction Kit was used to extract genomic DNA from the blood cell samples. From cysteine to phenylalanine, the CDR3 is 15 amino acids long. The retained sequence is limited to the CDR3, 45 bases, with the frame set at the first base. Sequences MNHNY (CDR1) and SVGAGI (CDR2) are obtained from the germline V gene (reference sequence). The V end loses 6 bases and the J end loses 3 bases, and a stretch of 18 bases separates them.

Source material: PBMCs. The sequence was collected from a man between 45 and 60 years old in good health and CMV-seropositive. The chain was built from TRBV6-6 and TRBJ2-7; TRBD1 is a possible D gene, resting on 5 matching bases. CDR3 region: CASRRFATAIYEQYF. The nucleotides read TGTGCCAGCAGGCGATTCGCGACAGCGATCTACGAGCAGTACTTC.